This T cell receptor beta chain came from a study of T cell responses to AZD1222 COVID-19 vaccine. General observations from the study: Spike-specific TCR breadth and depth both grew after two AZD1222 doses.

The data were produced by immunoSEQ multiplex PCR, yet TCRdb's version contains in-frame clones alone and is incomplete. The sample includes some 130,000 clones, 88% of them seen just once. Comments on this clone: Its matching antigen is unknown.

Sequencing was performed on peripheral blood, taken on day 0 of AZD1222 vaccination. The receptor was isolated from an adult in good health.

The CDR3 sequence: CATSEDGNSPLHF. Written as DNA, the CDR3 is TGTGCCACCTCCGAAGACGGAAATTCACCCCTCCACTTT. J is TRBJ1-6 and V is TRBV15; D call uncertain. The CDR3 length is 13 residues. V was pared by 8 bases and J by 7 bases, with 12 bases between. Germline assignment: CDR1 LNHNV and CDR2 YYDKDF (reference sequence).